This TCR beta chain was obtained from a study of blood T cell repertoires in COVID-19. Study in general: Nucleic acid was either cDNA or gDNA, and it came from T cells, B-cell-depleted T cells, or PBMCs.

In the original workflow: Scientists estimated how many nucleated cells there were by amplifying reference gene primers. Measured with immunoSEQ multiplex PCR; TCRdb has only the in-frame clones, and not every one. Clone size and V and J calls were adopted from that table, with D and trimming inferred from the DNA. The sample has more than 40,000 clones, around 90% seen once. Between the trimmed V and J ends, which lost 2 bases and 10 bases, there was a span of 12 bases. This CDR3 spans 12 amino acids. Germline values: CDR1 SGHDT, CDR2 YYEEEE. Sequencing was performed on peripheral blood. The TCR comes from a man between 50 and 59 years old with active COVID-19. This chain links TRBV5-6 with TRBJ1-2; tentative D call: TRBD1 (6 bases). The CDR3 region has the DNA TGTGCCAGCAGCTTACAGGGACTAGACTACACCTTC. It yields the protein CASSLQGLDYTF. Full variable domain (outside the CDR3, taken from reference TRBV5-6 and TRBJ1-2): DAGVTQSPTHLIKTRGQQVTLRCSPKSGHDTVSWYQQALGQGPQFIFQYYEEEERQRGNFPDRFSGHQFPNYSSELNVNALLLGDSALYLCASSLQGLDYTFGSGTRLTVV.